This passage covers 30 T cell receptor beta chains from one sample sequenced in a study of blood T cell repertoires in COVID-19. Assay used: immunoSEQ multiplex PCR; TCRdb lists only in-frame clones, some missing. The sample contains some 370,000 clones, roughly 90% of which appear only once. The sequencing input was peripheral blood. The source is a man between 35 and 55 years old with acute or convalescent COVID-19.

This sequence joins TRBV9 and TRBJ1-1; D is perhaps TRBD1 (5 bases). V was shortened by 0 bases and J by 1 base, with 19 bases between the two germline ends. CDR1 SGDLS and CDR2 YYNGEE come from the germline V gene. This CDR3 is built from 18 residues. CDR3 sequence (DNA): TGTGCCAGCAGCGTAGTAACCTACAGGTCCCCTGGGAACACTGAAGCTTTCTTT. Its translation is CASSVVTYRSPGNTEAFF.

The V gene is TRBV11-3, the J gene TRBJ1-1; 7 bases agree with TRBD1. CDR3 length equals 14 residues. The V and J ends lost 5 bases and 7 bases, in that order; junction bases with no gene match: 10. The germline gives CDR1 SGHNT, CDR2 YENEEA. The CDR3 DNA is TGTGCCAGCAGCGCGACAGGTCCAGGGGGTGAAGCTTTCTTT. As protein: CASSATGPGGEAFF.

The chain uses TRBV11-3 and TRBJ2-2; 7 positions match TRBD1. The trim removed 11 bases at V and 2 bases at J, leaving 8 bases unmatched. Germline V gene lookup returns CDR1 SGHNT and CDR2 YENEEA. This CDR3 has 14 residues. The CDR3 region is CASRDSYNTGELFF. DNA of the CDR3: TGTGCCTCCAGGGACAGTTACAACACCGGGGAGCTGTTTTTT.

The J gene is TRBJ1-5, the V gene TRBV21-1. TRBV21-1 counts as a pseudogene. This CDR3 has 14 residues. The CDR3 DNA is TGTGCCAGCACCTCGGTCCCGAAAAATCAGCCCCAGCATTTT. Protein: CASTSVPKNQPQHF.

A few counts support this clone. The chain links TRBV7-2 to TRBJ2-7; TRBD2 matches 10 bases. The V segment lost 4 bases and the J segment 2 bases; nucleotides outside the gene matches: 11. The CDR3 runs to 17 residues. CDR1 is SGHTA, CDR2 FQGNSA, per germline. The CDR3 reads CASSSSRSGGTTYEQYF. The CDR3 coding sequence is TGTGCCAGCAGCTCCTCCCGTAGCGGGGGGACGACCTACGAGCAGTACTTC. The full variable domain, with the rest looked up from reference TRBV7-2 and TRBJ2-7, is GAGVSQSPSNKVTEKGKDVELRCDPISGHTALYWYRQSLGQGLEFLIYFQGNSAPDKSGLPSDRFSAERTGGSVSTLTIQRTQQEDSAVYLCASSSSRSGGTTYEQYFGPGTRLTVT.

This chain uses TRBV12-3 or TRBV12-4 with TRBJ1-2, with a tentative D call TRBD1 (5 bases). The CDR3 contains 13 residues. V lost 6 bases, J lost 5 bases, and 13 bases lay in between. The chain's CDR3 is CASSLRQSYGYTF. CDR3 DNA: TGTGCCAGCAGCCTAAGACAGTCTTATGGCTACACCTTC.

V and J are TRBV2 and TRBJ2-1; the match to TRBD2 covers 9 bases. CDR1 is SNHLY, CDR2 FYNNEI, per germline. CDR3 size: 16 residues. Germline trimming cut 3 bases from V and 4 bases from J; bases unmatched to any gene: 7. In DNA form, the CDR3 reads TGTGCCAGCAGTGATTCCCTCAGCGGGAGGTACAATGAGCAGTTCTTC. It codes for CASSDSLSGRYNEQFF.

The chain combines TRBV10-3 with TRBJ2-2; the match to TRBD2 covers 10 bases. Germline V gene sequence: CDR1 ENHRY, CDR2 SYGVKD. This CDR3 region has 14 residues. The V and J ends lost 8 bases and 3 bases, in that order; junction bases with no gene match: 3. The CDR3 reads CAIRSGGDTGELFF. The CDR3 DNA sequence: TGTGCCATCCGCAGCGGGGGGGACACCGGGGAGCTGTTTTTT.

The V gene is TRBV30, the J gene TRBJ2-2; 7 bases line up with TRBD1. V lost 4 bases, J lost 3 bases, and 5 bases stayed unmatched. The CDR3 totals 14 residues. Germline V gene lookup returns CDR1 GTSNPN and CDR2 SVGIG (reference sequence). The CDR3 is CAWTQGTDTGELFF. The CDR3 DNA reads TGTGCCTGGACCCAGGGGACAGACACCGGGGAGCTGTTTTTT.

The V gene is TRBV27, the J gene TRBJ2-1; D is ambiguous. The length of the CDR3 is 14 residues. The germline V and J ends were trimmed by 7 bases and 6 bases, with 16 bases remaining between them. Germline loops: CDR1 MNHEY, CDR2 SMNVEV (reference sequence). The CDR3 is CASKWPPRINEQFF. In nucleotides, the CDR3 is TGTGCCAGCAAGTGGCCCCCAAGAATCAATGAGCAGTTCTTC.

The table lists this clone with a few counts. The chain couples TRBV29-1 to TRBJ2-1; 9 bases match TRBD2. The V segment lost 2 bases and the J segment 0 bases; nucleotides outside the gene matches: 11. Germline-derived CDR1 and CDR2 are SQVTM and ANQGSEA. The CDR3 is made up of 18 amino acids. This CDR3 reads CSVERSSGSMSSYNEQFF. The CDR3 nucleotides read TGCAGCGTTGAACGCAGTAGCGGGAGTATGAGCTCCTACAATGAGCAGTTCTTC.

The chain is built from TRBV27 and TRBJ2-3; the match to TRBD2 covers 13 bases. Germline V gene lookup returns CDR1 MNHEY and CDR2 SMNVEV (reference sequence). The CDR3 covers 15 residues. V was clipped by 8 bases and J by 1 base; unmatched bases: 3. CDR3 sequence: CASFGTSGGTDTQYF. The CDR3 DNA reads TGTGCCAGCTTCGGGACTAGCGGGGGCACAGATACGCAGTATTTT.

This clone was recorded only once. The gene calls are TRBV28 and TRBJ2-1; weak D call: TRBD1 (7 bases). The V end was cut by 5 bases, the J end by 7 bases, with 15 bases between. This CDR3 has 14 residues. CDR1 and CDR2 (germline): MDHEN, SYDVKM. This chain's CDR3 is CASSLQTGRNEQFF. In DNA, the CDR3 is TGTGCCAGCAGTCTCCAGACAGGGAGGAATGAGCAGTTCTTC.

The chain employs TRBV6-5 and TRBJ1-1; D not resolved. This CDR3 region has 15 residues. Germline V gene data show CDR1 as MNHEY and CDR2 as SVGAGI. The V gene lost 7 bases and the J gene lost 1 base, with 16 bases spanning the gap. CDR3: CASTTRFRRNTEAFF. CDR3 nucleotide sequence: TGTGCCAGCACCACCCGGTTTAGAAGGAACACTGAAGCTTTCTTT.

This clone was recorded a few times. The chain employs TRBV3-1 (or the pseudogene TRBV3-2) and TRBJ1-6, with D possibly being TRBD1 (5 bases). The CDR3 consists of 15 residues. Germline CDR1 and CDR2: LGHDT and YNNKEL (reference sequence). V gave up 5 bases and J gave up 9 bases, with 17 bases separating them. CDR3 protein: CASSTGGGASSPLHF. Written as DNA, the CDR3 is TGTGCCAGCAGCACCGGGGGAGGGGCGAGTTCACCCCTCCACTTT.

The genes are TRBV9 and TRBJ1-4; 12 nucleotides align to TRBD1. The CDR3 has 16 residues. Per the germline V gene, CDR1 is SGDLS and CDR2 is YYNGEE. V shed 4 bases and J 7 bases; nucleotides not matched to a gene: 8. The CDR3 coding sequence is TGTGCCAGCAGCCCAGGGACAGGGGGCGTTCTTGAAAAACTGTTTTTT. This codes for CASSPGTGGVLEKLFF.

The CDR3, as DNA: TGTGCCAGCAGCTTAGGGCAGGGTTTCAACGAGCAGTACTTC. Amino acids: CASSLGQGFNEQYF. The chain is built from TRBV13 and TRBJ2-7; D is perhaps TRBD1 (5 bases). V lost 0 bases and J 5 bases, leaving 11 bases between the germline ends. The CDR3 extends over 14 amino acids. CDR1 and CDR2 (germline): PRHDT, FYEKMQ (reference sequence).

This clone showed up just once. The chain couples TRBV3-1 (or the pseudogene TRBV3-2) to TRBJ2-3, with D unresolved. The CDR3 has 14 amino acids. The V and J ends lost 1 base and 6 bases respectively, with 11 bases between them. Germline V gene lookup returns CDR1 LGHDT and CDR2 YNNKEL (reference sequence). As DNA, the CDR3 is TGTGCCAGCAGCCAAGGTGCGTCTGTCGATACGCAGTATTTT. It yields the protein CASSQGASVDTQYF.

The rearrangement joins TRBV9 to TRBJ2-1; 13 bases agree with TRBD2. The CDR3 has 19 amino acids. Germline-derived CDR1 and CDR2 are SGDLS and YYNGEE. J lost 0 bases, V lost 4 bases, and 10 bases had no gene match. CDR3 DNA sequence: TGTGCCAGCAGCACCCGGACTAGCGGGGGCCCAAGCTCCTACAATGAGCAGTTCTTC. This codes for CASSTRTSGGPSSYNEQFF.

The chain has TRBV19 and TRBJ2-2; TRBD1 aligns across 7 bases. V lost 0 bases to trimming and J lost 9 bases; unmatched junction nucleotides: 10. The CDR3 extends over 16 amino acids. CDR1 is LNHDA, CDR2 SQIVND, per germline (reference sequence). The CDR3 bases are TGTGCCAGTAGTATAGATTCGTACAGGGGCCATCGGGAGCTGTTTTTT. This sequence encodes CASSIDSYRGHRELFF.

The CDR3 loop is CASSPSRDKDQETQYF. CDR3 DNA sequence: TGTGCCAGCAGTCCGTCCCGGGACAAAGACCAAGAGACCCAGTACTTC. This chain connects TRBV28 to TRBJ2-5; TRBD1 is a possible D gene (6 bases). The V gene lost 5 bases and the J gene lost 0 bases, with 16 bases spanning the gap. CDR1 and CDR2 (germline): MDHEN, SYDVKM. There are 16 residues in the CDR3.

This clone appeared once. The rearrangement uses TRBV4-1 and TRBJ2-7; 9 nucleotides match TRBD1. Germline V CDR1 and CDR2: MGHRA, YSYEKL. This CDR3 has 15 amino acids. The V gene end was trimmed by 2 bases and the J gene end by 6 bases; junction bases not matched to a gene: 8. CDR3: CASSQHGQGSGEQYF. CDR3 in DNA: TGCGCCAGCAGCCAACATGGACAGGGGTCCGGCGAGCAGTACTTC.

Here the CDR3 reads CASRGDSVSGNTIYF. The CDR3 nucleotides read TGTGCCAGCAGGGGGGACAGCGTCTCTGGAAACACCATATATTTT. This chain connects TRBV28 to TRBJ1-3, with TRBD1 identical over 7 bases. Trimming at V came to 6 bases and at J to 0 bases, leaving 5 bases not matched to a gene. This CDR3 comprises 15 residues. Germline CDR1 MDHEN, CDR2 SYDVKM.

This clone has more than one count but fewer than ten. This chain connects TRBV12-5 to TRBJ2-1; D unresolved. The CDR3 covers 11 residues. The germline V gene has CDR1 LGHNT and CDR2 FRNRAP. V lost 2 bases, J lost 10 bases, and 6 bases lay in between. The CDR3 region has the DNA TGTGCTAGTGGTTTGTACTCGGAGCAGTTCTTC. It specifies CASGLYSEQFF.

This sequence joins TRBV18 and TRBJ2-1, with D possibly being TRBD2 (6 bases). Germline loops: CDR1 KGHSH, CDR2 LQKENI. V lost 5 bases and J 2 bases, leaving 10 bases between the germline ends. The CDR3 is made up of 14 amino acids. The CDR3 spells CASSAAGPYNEQFF. The CDR3 coding sequence is TGTGCCAGCTCAGCAGCGGGTCCCTACAATGAGCAGTTCTTC.

The genes are TRBV4-1 and TRBJ1-4; D ambiguous. The CDR3 covers 13 residues. CDR1 MGHRA and CDR2 YSYEKL come from the germline V gene. The V end was cut by 1 base, the J end by 5 bases, with 5 bases between. CDR3 in amino acids: CASSQAGNEKLFF. The DNA for the CDR3 is TGCGCCAGCAGCCAAGCGGGGAATGAAAAACTGTTTTTT.

The genes are TRBV4-1 and TRBJ1-1; 7 bases are a match to TRBD1. The CDR3 is 17 residues long. CDR1 MGHRA and CDR2 YSYEKL come from the germline V gene. After removal of 4 bases from V and 0 bases from J, the junction contained 11 bases not matched to a gene. CDR3 sequence: CASSPGTALRMNTEAFF. Here the CDR3 DNA reads TGCGCCAGCAGCCCAGGGACAGCTCTAAGAATGAACACTGAAGCTTTCTTT.

This rearrangement joins TRBV6-5 to TRBJ2-7; 8 bases match TRBD1. The CDR3 loop spans 14 amino acids. The germline CDR1 and CDR2 sequences are MNHEY and SVGAGI. V lost 0 bases, J lost 7 bases, and 5 bases stayed unmatched. The CDR3 bases are TGTGCCAGCAGTTACTCGCAGGGGGCAGGGGAGCAGTACTTC. Protein sequence: CASSYSQGAGEQYF.

The chain has TRBV2 and TRBJ2-5; possibly TRBD1 for D (5 bases). The V end was cut by 3 bases, the J end by 3 bases, with 17 bases between. Germline CDR1 SNHLY, CDR2 FYNNEI. The CDR3 loop spans 16 amino acids. CDR3 DNA sequence: TGTGCCAGCAGTGAGGGGCCAAGCCCCGAAAAAGAGACCCAGTACTTC. Encoded protein: CASSEGPSPEKETQYF.

This chain uses TRBV3-1 (or the pseudogene TRBV3-2) with TRBJ2-1; 12 bases agree with TRBD2. CDR1 and CDR2 from the germline V gene are LGHDT and YNNKEL (reference sequence). This CDR3 has 19 amino acids. With 5 bases clipped from V and 0 bases from J, the junction kept 11 bases outside the gene matches. The CDR3 DNA sequence: TGTGCCAGCAGCGGTGGACTAGCGGGATGGCGTTACTCCTACAATGAGCAGTTCTTC. Translating it yields CASSGGLAGWRYSYNEQFF.